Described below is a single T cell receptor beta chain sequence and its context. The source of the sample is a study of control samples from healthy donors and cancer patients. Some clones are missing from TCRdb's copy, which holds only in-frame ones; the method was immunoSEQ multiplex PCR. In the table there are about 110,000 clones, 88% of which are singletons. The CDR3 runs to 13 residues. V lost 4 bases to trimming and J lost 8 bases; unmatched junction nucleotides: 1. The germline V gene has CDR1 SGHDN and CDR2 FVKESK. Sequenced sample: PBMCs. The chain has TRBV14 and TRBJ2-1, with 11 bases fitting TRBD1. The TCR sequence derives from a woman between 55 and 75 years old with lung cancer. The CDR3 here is CASSRTGGDEQFF. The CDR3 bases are TGTGCCAGCAGCCGGACAGGGGGCGATGAGCAGTTCTTC.